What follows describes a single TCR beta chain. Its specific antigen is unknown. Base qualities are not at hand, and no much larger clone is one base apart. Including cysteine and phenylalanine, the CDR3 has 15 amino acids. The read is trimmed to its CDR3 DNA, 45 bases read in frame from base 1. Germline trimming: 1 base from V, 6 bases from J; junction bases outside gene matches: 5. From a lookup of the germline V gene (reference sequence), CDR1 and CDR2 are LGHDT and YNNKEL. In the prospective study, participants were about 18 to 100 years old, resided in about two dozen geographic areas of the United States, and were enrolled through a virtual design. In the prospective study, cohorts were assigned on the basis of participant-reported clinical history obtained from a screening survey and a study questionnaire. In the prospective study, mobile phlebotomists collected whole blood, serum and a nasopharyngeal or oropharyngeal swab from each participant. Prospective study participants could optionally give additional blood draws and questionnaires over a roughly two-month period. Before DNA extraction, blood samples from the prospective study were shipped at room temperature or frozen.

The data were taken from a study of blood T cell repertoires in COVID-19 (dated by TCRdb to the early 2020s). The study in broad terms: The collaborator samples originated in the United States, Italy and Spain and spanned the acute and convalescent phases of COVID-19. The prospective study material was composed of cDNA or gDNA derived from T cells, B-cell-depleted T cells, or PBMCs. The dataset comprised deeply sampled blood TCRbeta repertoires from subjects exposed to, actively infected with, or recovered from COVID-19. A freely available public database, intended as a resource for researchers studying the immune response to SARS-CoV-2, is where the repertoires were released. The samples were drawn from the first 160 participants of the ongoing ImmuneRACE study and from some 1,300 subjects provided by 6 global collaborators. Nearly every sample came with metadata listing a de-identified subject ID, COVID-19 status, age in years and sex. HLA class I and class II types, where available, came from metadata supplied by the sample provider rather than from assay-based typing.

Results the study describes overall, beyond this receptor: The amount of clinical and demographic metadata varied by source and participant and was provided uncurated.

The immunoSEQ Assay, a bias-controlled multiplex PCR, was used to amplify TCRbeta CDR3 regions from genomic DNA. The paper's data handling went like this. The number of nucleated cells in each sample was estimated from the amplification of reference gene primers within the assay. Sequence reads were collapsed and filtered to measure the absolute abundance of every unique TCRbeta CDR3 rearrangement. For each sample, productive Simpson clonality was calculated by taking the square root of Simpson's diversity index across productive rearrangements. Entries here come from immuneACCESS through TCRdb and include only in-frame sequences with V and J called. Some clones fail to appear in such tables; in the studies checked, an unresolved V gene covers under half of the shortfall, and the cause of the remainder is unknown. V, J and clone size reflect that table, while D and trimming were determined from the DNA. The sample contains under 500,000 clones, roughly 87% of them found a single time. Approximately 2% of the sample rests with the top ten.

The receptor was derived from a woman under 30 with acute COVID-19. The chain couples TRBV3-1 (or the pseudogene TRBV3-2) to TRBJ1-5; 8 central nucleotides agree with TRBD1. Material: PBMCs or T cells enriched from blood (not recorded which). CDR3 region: CASSQGRGPVQPQHF. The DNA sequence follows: TGTGCCAGCAGCCAAGGCAGGGGGCCGGTTCAGCCCCAGCATTTT.